The TCR beta chain under discussion was sequenced for a study of blood T cell repertoires in COVID-19. Study summary: Italy, Spain and the United States were the sources of the convalescent and acute COVID-19 samples.

This table comes from immunoSEQ multiplex PCR, and its TCRdb copy is limited to in-frame clones, with some not included. This sample yields more than 350,000 clones, of which around nine tenths are seen a single time; about 10% belongs to the top ten. Germline CDR1 is MNHEY and CDR2 is SVGEGT. The V end was cut by 6 bases, the J end by 3 bases, with 17 bases between. The CDR3 is 15 amino acids. Recruitment covered 20 to 25 US areas and drew participants whose ages spanned about 18 to 89 years. Assignment of participants to cohorts was predicated upon participant-reported clinical history. Material for sequencing was PBMCs or T cells enriched from blood (not recorded which). The chain recombines TRBV6-2 or TRBV6-3 with TRBJ1-2; possibly TRBD1 for D (5 bases). The sequence was obtained from a woman aged 45 to 65 who had recovered from COVID-19. The CDR3 DNA reads TGTGCCAGCAGCCCCGCGGGGCGCCTGGACTATGGCTACACCTTC. Translating it yields CASSPAGRLDYGYTF.